The next 10 T cell receptor beta chains were all read from a single sample in a study of cytomegalovirus exposure and HLA in healthy donors. The PCR was carried out with 60 Vbeta primers and 13 Jbeta primers. The assay was immunoSEQ multiplex PCR, and TCRdb's table has in-frame clones only and misses some. The sample data list fewer than 70,000 clones. The sample comprised PBMCs. Receptor source: a man in his thirties or forties in good health and CMV-seropositive.

The rearrangement links TRBV30 to TRBJ2-5, with TRBD1 matching over 7 bases. CDR3 length equals 14 residues. J was trimmed by 2 bases and V by 2 bases; bases with no gene match: 5. Per the germline V gene, CDR1 is GTSNPN and CDR2 is SVGIG (reference sequence). The CDR3 protein is CAWSSTGVQETQYF. The CDR3 DNA reads as TGTGCCTGGAGTTCTACAGGGGTACAAGAGACCCAGTACTTC.

The chain carries TRBV11-3 and TRBJ1-2, with a weak D call TRBD1 (5 bases). The CDR3 extends over 14 amino acids. V gave up 1 base and J gave up 6 bases, with 12 bases separating them. The V gene's germline CDR1 is SGHNT and CDR2 YENEEA. The CDR3 region is CASSLVGGKDGYTF. The DNA for the CDR3 is TGTGCCAGCAGCTTAGTCGGGGGGAAAGATGGCTACACCTTC.

The rearrangement uses TRBV7-2 and TRBJ2-2; 12 positions agree with TRBD1. This CDR3 has 16 amino acids. V was pared by 5 bases and J by 4 bases, with 5 bases of the junction left unmatched. The germline gives CDR1 SGHTA, CDR2 FQGNSA. CDR3 amino acids: CASSPGTGGLTGELFF. The CDR3 DNA sequence: TGTGCCAGCAGCCCTGGGACAGGGGGCCTCACCGGGGAGCTGTTTTTT.

V gene TRBV27 combines with J gene TRBJ2-7, with TRBD2 identical over 8 bases. Germline CDR1 and CDR2: MNHEY and SMNVEV (reference sequence). The length of the CDR3 is 17 residues. V lost 2 bases, J lost 1 base, and 10 bases stayed unmatched. The CDR3 nucleotides read TGTGCCAGCAGTTTACTTCCTTTAGCGGGGTTGTCCTACGAGCAGTACTTC. This codes for CASSLLPLAGLSYEQYF.

This sequence joins TRBV4-1 and TRBJ2-7; TRBD2 matches at 14 bases. The CDR3 consists of 16 residues. With 3 bases clipped from V and 7 bases from J, the junction kept 8 bases outside the gene matches. Germline-derived CDR1 and CDR2 are MGHRA and YSYEKL. The CDR3 region has the DNA TGCGCCAGCAGCCAGCGGACTAGCGGGAGGTTTTGGGAGCAGTACTTC. This gives the protein CASSQRTSGRFWEQYF.

The chain links TRBV30 to TRBJ2-1; 8 positions agree with TRBD2. The CDR3 is 14 residues long. Germline V lookup: CDR1 GTSNPN, CDR2 SVGIG (reference sequence). Trimming cost V 5 bases and J 8 bases; bases outside gene matches: 11. The CDR3 region is CAWGREVRWYEQFF. DNA of the CDR3: TGTGCCTGGGGGCGGGAGGTTAGGTGGTATGAGCAGTTCTTC.

The genes are TRBV7-9 and TRBJ2-2; 10 bases are a match to TRBD2. V trimming: 5 bases; J trimming: 4 bases; junction bases outside the gene matches: 10. Germline-derived CDR1 and CDR2 are SEHNR and FQNEAQ (reference sequence). The CDR3 loop spans 17 amino acids. CDR3 sequence: CASSVVNSGGATGELFF. CDR3 DNA sequence: TGTGCCAGCAGCGTAGTTAACAGCGGGGGGGCCACCGGGGAGCTGTTTTTT.

The J gene is TRBJ2-7, the V gene TRBV6-5, with D possibly TRBD1 on 6 matching bases. This CDR3 is built from 14 residues. CDR1 MNHEY and CDR2 SVGAGI come from the germline V gene. V gave up 6 bases and J gave up 2 bases, with 14 bases separating them. The CDR3 spells CASSPGTPAYEQYF. CDR3 nucleotides: TGTGCCAGCAGCCCCGGGACACCAGCCTACGAGCAGTACTTC.

The rearrangement links TRBV5-1 to TRBJ2-7, with D possibly being TRBD1 (6 bases). Trimming pared 5 bases from V and 0 bases from J, leaving 12 bases between. The germline V gene has CDR1 SGHRS and CDR2 YFSETQ. CDR3 length: 14 amino acids. In DNA form, the CDR3 reads TGCGCCAGCAGAAGCCAGGGGAGCTCCTACGAGCAGTACTTC. Its translation: CASRSQGSSYEQYF. Full variable domain (outside the CDR3, taken from reference TRBV5-1 and TRBJ2-7): KAGVTQTPRYLIKTRGQQVTLSCSPISGHRSVSWYQQTPGQGLQFLFEYFSETQRNKGNFPGRFSGRQFSNSRSEMNVSTLELGDSALYLCASRSQGSSYEQYFGPGTRLTVT.

The genes are TRBV6-5 and TRBJ1-1; the match to TRBD1 covers 7 bases. This CDR3 region has 14 residues. CDR1 is MNHEY, CDR2 SVGAGI, per germline. V lost 2 bases and J lost 4; bases outside the gene matches: 4. This CDR3 reads CASSYPGQTTEAFF. In DNA, the CDR3 is TGTGCCAGCAGTTACCCGGGACAGACCACTGAAGCTTTCTTT.